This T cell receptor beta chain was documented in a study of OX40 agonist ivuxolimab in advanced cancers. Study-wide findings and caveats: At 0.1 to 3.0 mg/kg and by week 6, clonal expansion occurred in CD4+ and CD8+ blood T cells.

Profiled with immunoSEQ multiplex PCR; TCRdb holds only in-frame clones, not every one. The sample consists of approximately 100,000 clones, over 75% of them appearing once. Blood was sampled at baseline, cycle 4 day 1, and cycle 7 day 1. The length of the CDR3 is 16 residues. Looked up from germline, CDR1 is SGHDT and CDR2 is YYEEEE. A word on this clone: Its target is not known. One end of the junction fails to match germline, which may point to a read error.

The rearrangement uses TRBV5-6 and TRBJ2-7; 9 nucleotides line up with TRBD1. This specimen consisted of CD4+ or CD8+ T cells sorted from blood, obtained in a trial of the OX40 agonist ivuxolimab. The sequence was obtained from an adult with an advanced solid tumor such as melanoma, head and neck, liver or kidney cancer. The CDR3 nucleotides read TGTGCCAGCACCTTGATCCGGGACAGGGATAGGCACGAGCAGTACTTC. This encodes CASTLIRDRDRHEQYF.